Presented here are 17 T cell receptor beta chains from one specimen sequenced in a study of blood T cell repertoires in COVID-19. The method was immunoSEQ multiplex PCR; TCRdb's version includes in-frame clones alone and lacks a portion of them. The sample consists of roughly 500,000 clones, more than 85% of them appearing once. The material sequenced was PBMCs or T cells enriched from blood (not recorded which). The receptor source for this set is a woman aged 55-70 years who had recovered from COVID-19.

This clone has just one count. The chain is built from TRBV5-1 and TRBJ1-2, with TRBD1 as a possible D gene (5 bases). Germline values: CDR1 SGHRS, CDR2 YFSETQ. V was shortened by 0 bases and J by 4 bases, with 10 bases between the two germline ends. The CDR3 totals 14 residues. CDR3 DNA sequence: TGCGCCAGCAGCTTGGTGTTCGGGGGCTATGGCTACACCTTC. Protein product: CASSLVFGGYGYTF. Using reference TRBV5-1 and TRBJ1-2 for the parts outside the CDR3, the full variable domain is KAGVTQTPRYLIKTRGQQVTLSCSPISGHRSVSWYQQTPGQGLQFLFEYFSETQRNKGNFPGRFSGRQFSNSRSEMNVSTLELGDSALYLCASSLVFGGYGYTFGSGTRLTVV.

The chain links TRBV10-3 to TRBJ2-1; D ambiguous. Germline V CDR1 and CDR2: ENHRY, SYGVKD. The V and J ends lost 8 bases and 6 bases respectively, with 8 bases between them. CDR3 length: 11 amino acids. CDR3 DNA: TGTGCCATCGAGGCCGGCAATGAGCAGTTCTTC. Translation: CAIEAGNEQFF.

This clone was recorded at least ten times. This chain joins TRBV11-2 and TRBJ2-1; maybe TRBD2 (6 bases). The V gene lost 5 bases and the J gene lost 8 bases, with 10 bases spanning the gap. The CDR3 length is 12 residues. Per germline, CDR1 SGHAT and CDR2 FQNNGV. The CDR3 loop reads CASSGWGDEQFF. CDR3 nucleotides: TGTGCCAGCAGCGGGTGGGGGGATGAGCAGTTCTTC. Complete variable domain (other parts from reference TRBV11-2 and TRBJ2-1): EAGVAQSPRYKIIEKRQSVAFWCNPISGHATLYWYQQILGQGPKLLIQFQNNGVVDDSQLPKDRFSAERLKGVDSTLKIQPAKLEDSAVYLCASSGWGDEQFFGPGTRLTVL.

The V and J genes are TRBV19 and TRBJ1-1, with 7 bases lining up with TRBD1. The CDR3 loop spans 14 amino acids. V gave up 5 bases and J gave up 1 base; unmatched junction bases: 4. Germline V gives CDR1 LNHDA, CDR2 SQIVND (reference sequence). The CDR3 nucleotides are TGTGCCAGTAGTCCGACAGGGCGGAACACTGAAGCTTTCTTT. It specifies CASSPTGRNTEAFF.

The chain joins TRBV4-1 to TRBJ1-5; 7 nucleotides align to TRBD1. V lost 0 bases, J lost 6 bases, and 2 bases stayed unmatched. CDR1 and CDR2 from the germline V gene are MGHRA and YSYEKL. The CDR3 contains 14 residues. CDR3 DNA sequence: TGCGCCAGCAGCCAAGAACCAGGGGGTCAGCCCCAGCATTTT. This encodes CASSQEPGGQPQHF.

The CDR3, as DNA: TGTGCCAGCAGCGTCGGAAACCCAGGGGCCTCTGGAAACACCATATATTTT. Translating gives CASSVGNPGASGNTIYF. The genes are TRBV9 and TRBJ1-3; D possibly corresponds to TRBD1 (6 bases). This CDR3 contains 17 residues. V shed 2 bases and J shed 0 bases, with 15 bases lying between them. Germline-derived CDR1 and CDR2 are SGDLS and YYNGEE.

CDR3 amino acids: CASSLNRHGYTF. The CDR3 region has the DNA TGTGCCAGCAGTTTGAACAGACATGGCTACACCTTC. This chain links TRBV12-3 or TRBV12-4 with TRBJ1-2; D uncertain. This CDR3 is 12 amino acids long. The ends were cut back, 3 bases at V and 6 bases at J, with 8 bases in the middle.

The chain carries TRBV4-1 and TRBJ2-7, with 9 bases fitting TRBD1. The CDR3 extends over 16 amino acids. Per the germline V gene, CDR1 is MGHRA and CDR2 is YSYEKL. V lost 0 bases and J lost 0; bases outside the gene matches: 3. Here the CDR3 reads CASSQEAGQGSYEQYF. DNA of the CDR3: TGCGCCAGCAGCCAAGAAGCGGGACAGGGCTCCTACGAGCAGTACTTC.

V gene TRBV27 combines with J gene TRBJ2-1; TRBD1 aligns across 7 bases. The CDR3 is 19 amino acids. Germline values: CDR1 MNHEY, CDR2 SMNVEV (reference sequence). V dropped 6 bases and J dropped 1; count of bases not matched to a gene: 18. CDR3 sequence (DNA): TGTGCCAGCAGGCAGACAGGGCGTCCTTACGTCGTATCCTACAATGAGCAGTTCTTC. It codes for CASRQTGRPYVVSYNEQFF.

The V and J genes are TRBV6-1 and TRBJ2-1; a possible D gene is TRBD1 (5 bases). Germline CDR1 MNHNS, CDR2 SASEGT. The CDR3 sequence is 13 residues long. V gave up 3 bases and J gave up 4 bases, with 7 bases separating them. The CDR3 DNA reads TGTGCCAGCAGTGATTACAGGTACAATGAGCAGTTCTTC. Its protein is CASSDYRYNEQFF.

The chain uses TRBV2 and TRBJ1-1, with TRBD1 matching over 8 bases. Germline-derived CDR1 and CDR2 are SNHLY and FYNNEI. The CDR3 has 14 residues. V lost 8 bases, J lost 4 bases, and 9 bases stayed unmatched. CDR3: CASGRQGLGTEAFF. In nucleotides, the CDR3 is TGTGCCAGCGGACGACAGGGGCTGGGCACTGAAGCTTTCTTT.

This chain's CDR3 is CASADRFISSYEQYF. As DNA, the CDR3 is TGTGCCAGTGCCGACAGATTCATAAGCTCCTACGAGCAGTACTTC. The chain uses TRBV19 and TRBJ2-7, with a weak D call TRBD1 (5 bases). Deletions cut 8 bases from V and 0 bases from J, with 17 bases between. Germline CDR1 and CDR2: LNHDA and SQIVND (reference sequence). CDR3 length: 15 amino acids.

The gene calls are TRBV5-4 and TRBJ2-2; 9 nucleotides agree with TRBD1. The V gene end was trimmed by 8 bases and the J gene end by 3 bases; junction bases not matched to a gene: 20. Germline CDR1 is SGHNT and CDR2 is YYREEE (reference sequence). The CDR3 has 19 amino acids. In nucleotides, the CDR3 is TGTGCCAGTATGACGTCGCGGACAGGGGTTTTGAAGGACACCGGGGAGCTGTTTTTT. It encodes CASMTSRTGVLKDTGELFF. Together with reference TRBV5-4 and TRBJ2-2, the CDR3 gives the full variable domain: ETGVTQSPTHLIKTRGQQVTLRCSSQSGHNTVSWYQQALGQGPQFIFQYYREEENGRGNFPPRFSGLQFPNYSSELNVNALELDDSALYLCASMTSRTGVLKDTGELFFGEGSRLTVL.

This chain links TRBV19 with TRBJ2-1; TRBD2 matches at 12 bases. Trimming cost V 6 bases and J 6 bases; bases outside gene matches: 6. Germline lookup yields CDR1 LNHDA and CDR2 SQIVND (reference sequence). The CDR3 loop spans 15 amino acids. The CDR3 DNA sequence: TGTGCCAGTAGCAACCTAGCGGGGGGGTTCAATGAGCAGTTCTTC. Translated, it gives CASSNLAGGFNEQFF.

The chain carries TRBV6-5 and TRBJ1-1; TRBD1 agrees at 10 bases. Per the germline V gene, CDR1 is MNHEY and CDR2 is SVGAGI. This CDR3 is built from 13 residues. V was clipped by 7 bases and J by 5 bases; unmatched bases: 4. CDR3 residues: CASMGQGRTEAFF. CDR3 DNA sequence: TGTGCCAGCATGGGACAGGGGAGAACTGAAGCTTTCTTT.

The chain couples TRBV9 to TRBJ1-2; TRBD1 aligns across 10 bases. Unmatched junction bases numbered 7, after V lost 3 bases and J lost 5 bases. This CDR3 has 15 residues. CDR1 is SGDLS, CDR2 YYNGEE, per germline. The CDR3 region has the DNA TGTGCCAGCAGCGAGGTGGGACAGGGGTTATATGGCTACACCTTC. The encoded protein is CASSEVGQGLYGYTF.

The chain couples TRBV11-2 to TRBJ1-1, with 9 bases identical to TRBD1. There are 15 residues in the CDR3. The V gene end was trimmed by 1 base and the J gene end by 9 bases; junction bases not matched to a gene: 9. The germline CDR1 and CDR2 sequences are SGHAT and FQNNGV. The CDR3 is CASSLGQGDIRKAFF. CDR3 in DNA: TGTGCCAGCAGCTTAGGACAGGGGGATATCAGGAAAGCTTTCTTT.